This T cell receptor beta chain emerged from a study of regulatory T cells in long-lasting Graves disease. Time point described: persistent/refractory GD, antithyroid drugs over 5 years with positive TRAb. RNA extracted from PBMCs served as the sequencing template. Germline V gene data show CDR1 as MDHEN and CDR2 as SYDVKM. V gave up 2 bases and J gave up 7 bases; unmatched junction bases: 14. The CDR3 is made up of 18 amino acids. CDR3-region Arm-PCR and iRepertoire HTBI primers produced the TCR beta libraries. TCRdb re-derived calls from the multiplex PCR reads in MiXCR, one entry per CDR3 protein. This table holds 430,000 or so distinct CDR3 sequences, 20% to 25% found once. This clonotype was seen repeatedly, ten times or more.

The sequence derives from a female donor with Graves disease. The rearrangement joins TRBV28 to TRBJ1-4; 9 bases are shared with TRBD1. The material was peripheral blood mononuclear cells (PBMCs), obtained when the disease was refractory, from a patient treated with antithyroid drugs. CDR3 nucleotides: TGTGCCAGCAGTTTAAACACAGGGGGCAAATGGTATGGTGAAAAACTGTTTTTT. Amino acids: CASSLNTGGKWYGEKLFF.